This TCR beta chain was captured in a study of blood T cell repertoires in COVID-19. Overall study context: Samples of COVID-19 (acute and convalescent) were obtained from the United States, Italy and Spain.

In the study's own analysis: Estimated nucleated cell counts came from reference gene primer amplification. Sequencing used immunoSEQ multiplex PCR; TCRdb keeps in-frame clones, though not all of them. V and J calls and clone size are given by that table; D and trimming were obtained from the DNA. The repertoire holds fewer than 120,000 clones, about 85% seen once, with 4% to 5.5% in the top ten. V was clipped by 3 bases and J by 3 bases, with 14 bases between them. The CDR3 extends over 16 amino acids. Germline values: CDR1 KGHDR, CDR2 SFDVKD. The chain carries TRBV24-1 and TRBJ2-1; tentatively, D is TRBD1 (6 bases). Sequenced input: peripheral blood. This TCR was recovered from a human donor in a cohort sampled during active COVID-19. The CDR3 is CATSDTTGSSYNEQFF. The CDR3, as DNA: TGTGCCACCAGTGATACAACAGGGAGTAGCTACAATGAGCAGTTCTTC.